This entry lists 20 T cell receptor beta chains sequenced from one sample in a study of blood T cell repertoires in COVID-19. This table comes from immunoSEQ multiplex PCR, and its TCRdb copy is limited to in-frame clones, with some not included. The sample shows 210,000 or so clones, 75% to 85% of them seen only once. Sequenced: peripheral blood. The receptors were sampled from a man aged 50 to 59 with COVID-19, enrolled during active disease.

This clone came up once. This chain uses TRBV5-4 with TRBJ2-3; 8 nucleotides agree with TRBD1. Germline V CDR1 and CDR2: SGHNT, YYREEE (reference sequence). J gave up 1 base and V 0 bases, and 1 base lay outside the gene matches. The CDR3 contains 15 residues. CDR3 region: CASSLGDRRTDTQYF. In DNA, the CDR3 is TGTGCCAGCAGCTTGGGGGACAGGCGCACAGATACGCAGTATTTT.

V usage is TRBV7-2 and J usage is TRBJ1-6, with TRBD1 matching over 10 bases. The CDR3 is made up of 15 amino acids. The junction had 5 bases not matched to a gene; V was cut back by 5 bases and J by 7 bases. Germline CDR1 reads SGHTA; CDR2 reads FQGNSA. The DNA of the CDR3 is TGTGCCAGCAGCCCGAGGGACAGGGGAAATTCACCCCTCCACTTT. This codes for CASSPRDRGNSPLHF.

The chain is built from TRBV2 and TRBJ1-1, with 9 nucleotides matching TRBD1. The length of the CDR3 is 15 residues. V dropped 5 bases and J dropped 5; count of bases not matched to a gene: 9. CDR1 is SNHLY, CDR2 FYNNEI, per germline. This CDR3 is CASSITGGANTEAFF. The CDR3 DNA reads as TGTGCCAGCAGTATCACAGGGGGCGCGAATACTGAAGCTTTCTTT.

The genes are TRBV7-2 and TRBJ2-5; D is undetermined. Trimming took 5 bases from V and 2 from J, leaving 15 bases between them. Per the germline V gene, CDR1 is SGHTA and CDR2 is FQGNSA. The CDR3 loop spans 15 amino acids. The CDR3 nucleotides read TGTGCCAGCAGCCCGACCGTGGGCATTCAAGAGACCCAGTACTTC. Translated: CASSPTVGIQETQYF.

The chain uses TRBV10-3 and TRBJ2-7; perhaps TRBD1 as D (6 bases). Germline V CDR1 and CDR2: ENHRY, SYGVKD. The CDR3 is made up of 13 amino acids. V gave up 2 bases and J gave up 2 bases, with 7 bases separating them. Here the CDR3 reads CAISEHRAYEQYF. Here the CDR3 DNA reads TGTGCCATCAGTGAGCACAGGGCCTACGAGCAGTACTTC.

The chain uses TRBV5-1 and TRBJ2-1, with 7 bases lining up with TRBD2. There are 14 residues in the CDR3. Germline V lookup: CDR1 SGHRS, CDR2 YFSETQ. V dropped 5 bases and J dropped 4; count of bases not matched to a gene: 6. DNA of the CDR3: TGCGCCAGCAGTTGGGGAGGGGTATACAATGAGCAGTTCTTC. Translation: CASSWGGVYNEQFF. The full variable domain, its missing parts supplied by reference TRBV5-1 and TRBJ2-1, is KAGVTQTPRYLIKTRGQQVTLSCSPISGHRSVSWYQQTPGQGLQFLFEYFSETQRNKGNFPGRFSGRQFSNSRSEMNVSTLELGDSALYLCASSWGGVYNEQFFGPGTRLTVL.

The chain recombines TRBV30 with TRBJ2-7; maybe TRBD1 (6 bases). Germline V CDR1 and CDR2: GTSNPN, SVGIG (reference sequence). Trimming stripped 0 bases from V and 5 bases from J, with 11 bases between. The CDR3 has 13 amino acids. DNA for the CDR3: TGTGCCTGGAGTGTCGCGACAGGCCACGAGCAGTACTTC. Protein sequence: CAWSVATGHEQYF.

The chain couples TRBV28 to TRBJ1-3, with 7 positions matching TRBD1. Per germline, CDR1 MDHEN and CDR2 SYDVKM. The CDR3 covers 15 residues. Trimming cost V 2 bases and J 2 bases; bases outside gene matches: 3. This CDR3 is CASSLPQGTGNTIYF. The CDR3 nucleotides read TGTGCCAGCAGTTTACCACAGGGGACTGGAAACACCATATATTTT.

The chain uses TRBV11-2 and TRBJ2-7; TRBD2 might be the D (5 bases). The CDR3 is 14 amino acids. CDR1 SGHAT and CDR2 FQNNGV come from the germline V gene. V was shortened by 5 bases and J by 3 bases, with 14 bases between the two germline ends. CDR3 amino acids: CASSGTGIFYEQYF. The CDR3, as DNA: TGTGCCAGCAGCGGCACCGGGATATTCTACGAGCAGTACTTC.

This chain uses TRBV7-9 with TRBJ2-5, with 10 bases identical to TRBD1. The germline V gene encodes CDR1 SEHNR and CDR2 FQNEAQ (reference sequence). The CDR3 runs 17 residues. Trimming at V came to 6 bases and at J to 0 bases, leaving 10 bases not matched to a gene. CDR3 sequence reads: CASRRKTGQGNQETQYF. The CDR3 DNA is TGTGCCAGCAGACGAAAAACGGGACAGGGGAACCAAGAGACCCAGTACTTC.

The chain recombines TRBV19 with TRBJ1-4; no clear D gene. The V gene's germline CDR1 is LNHDA and CDR2 SQIVND (reference sequence). The V end was cut by 5 bases, the J end by 5 bases, with 15 bases between. The CDR3 has 15 residues. The CDR3 reads CASSSTTYRNEKLFF. CDR3 nucleotides: TGTGCCAGTAGTTCGACGACATATCGGAATGAAAAACTGTTTTTT.

This chain's CDR3 is CASSPGGGGGGQETQYF. As DNA, the CDR3 is TGTGCCAGCAGCCCCGGGGGCGGGGGTGGGGGACAAGAGACCCAGTACTTC. The chain joins TRBV5-4 to TRBJ2-5; D might be TRBD2 (7 bases). Germline assignment: CDR1 SGHNT and CDR2 YYREEE (reference sequence). Trimming stripped 4 bases from V and 2 bases from J, with 21 bases between. There are 17 residues in the CDR3.

The chain has TRBV7-9 and TRBJ2-1; 11 bases agree with TRBD2. V dropped 5 bases and J dropped 0; count of bases not matched to a gene: 3. The CDR3 is 16 amino acids. Germline CDR1 SEHNR, CDR2 FQNEAQ (reference sequence). The CDR3 sequence is CASSPSGGRSYNEQFF. CDR3 DNA: TGTGCCAGCAGCCCTAGCGGGGGGCGCTCCTACAATGAGCAGTTCTTC.

V is TRBV6-5 and J is TRBJ2-1; 12 nucleotides line up with TRBD2. Germline V gene sequence: CDR1 MNHEY, CDR2 SVGAGI. The CDR3 is 16 amino acids. J was trimmed by 7 bases and V by 0 bases; bases with no gene match: 4. CDR3 bases: TGTGCCAGCAGTTACTCGCTAGCGGGGGGGCGGAATGAGCAGTTCTTC. It yields the protein CASSYSLAGGRNEQFF.

The DNA of the CDR3 is TGTGCCAGCAGCTCACGACAGAGGAACACTGAAGCTTTCTTT. Translation gives CASSSRQRNTEAFF. The rearrangement joins TRBV13 to TRBJ1-1, with a weak D call TRBD1 (5 bases). The CDR3 contains 14 residues. CDR1 is PRHDT and CDR2 is FYEKMQ in the germline V gene (reference sequence). V dropped 4 bases and J dropped 1 base, with 10 bases sitting between them.

This clone is a singleton in its sample. This chain joins TRBV6-5 and TRBJ2-2, with a possible D match to TRBD2 (6 bases). V was pared by 2 bases and J by 6 bases, with 10 bases between. Per the germline V gene, CDR1 is MNHEY and CDR2 is SVGAGI. The CDR3 is 14 residues long. CDR3 region: CASSYGLASGELFF. DNA of the CDR3: TGTGCCAGCAGTTACGGTCTAGCGTCCGGGGAGCTGTTTTTT.

V is TRBV2 and J is TRBJ2-7, with a possible D match to TRBD1 (6 bases). The CDR3 extends over 13 amino acids. The V gene's germline CDR1 is SNHLY and CDR2 FYNNEI. V was shortened by 8 bases and J by 2 bases, with 13 bases between the two germline ends. CDR3 sequence (DNA): TGTGCCAGCGGAACAGGGAAGGCCTACGAGCAGTACTTC. This sequence encodes CASGTGKAYEQYF. Together with reference TRBV2 and TRBJ2-7, the CDR3 gives the full variable domain: EPEVTQTPSHQVTQMGQEVILRCVPISNHLYFYWYRQILGQKVEFLVSFYNNEISEKSEIFDDQFSVERPDGSNFTLKIRSTKLEDSAMYFCASGTGKAYEQYFGPGTRLTVT.

This chain connects TRBV7-9 to TRBJ1-2; 7 bases line up with TRBD1. The length of the CDR3 is 14 residues. CDR1 is SEHNR and CDR2 is FQNEAQ in the germline V gene (reference sequence). V shed 7 bases, J shed 6 bases, and the junction held 11 bases outside the gene matches. CDR3 DNA: TGTGCCAGCACCCCAATCGCAGGGGGGCATGGCTACACCTTC. Protein sequence: CASTPIAGGHGYTF. Using reference TRBV7-9 and TRBJ1-2 for the parts outside the CDR3, the full variable domain is DTGVSQNPRHKITKRGQNVTFRCDPISEHNRLYWYRQTLGQGPEFLTYFQNEAQLEKSRLLSDRFSAERPKGSFSTLEIQRTEQGDSAMYLCASTPIAGGHGYTFGSGTRLTVV.

CDR3 loop: CASRQGHSNQPQHF. Written as DNA, the CDR3 is TGTGCCAGTAGACAGGGCCATAGCAATCAGCCCCAGCATTTT. This sequence joins TRBV19 and TRBJ1-5, with D maybe TRBD1 (6 bases). Trimming removed 6 bases at V and 0 bases at J, with 9 bases between. This CDR3 comprises 14 residues. CDR1 is LNHDA and CDR2 is SQIVND in the germline V gene (reference sequence).

The chain uses TRBV11-2 and TRBJ2-4; 11 positions match TRBD2. J gave up 4 bases and V 6 bases, and 11 bases lay outside the gene matches. Germline CDR1 SGHAT, CDR2 FQNNGV. The CDR3 length is 17 residues. CDR3 sequence: CASSPDRLAGPKNIQYF. CDR3 coding DNA: TGTGCCAGCAGTCCCGACCGACTAGCGGGGCCTAAAAACATTCAGTACTTC.